The 23 T cell receptor beta chains listed next were all sequenced from one sample in a study of T cell changes during pregnancy in multiple sclerosis. Libraries were prepared by immunoSEQ multiplex PCR; TCRdb keeps only in-frame clonotypes and omits some of them. The data hold fewer than 60,000 clones, with over 80% observed a single time. Sequencing used CD8+ T cells from peripheral blood mononuclear cells, obtained after pregnancy. The receptor set was obtained from a female donor with multiple sclerosis, enrolled in a pregnancy study.

V gene TRBV21-1 combines with J gene TRBJ1-5; the D call of TRBD1 is as the table states it, not checked on the DNA. TRBV21-1 is a pseudogene segment. The CDR3 loop spans 15 amino acids. In DNA, the CDR3 is TGTGCCAGCAGCCGGGTCCCCAGGGGCAATCAGCCCCAGCATTTT. Translating gives CASSRVPRGNQPQHF.

The chain recombines TRBV14 with TRBJ1-2; TRBD1 agrees at 7 bases. The CDR3 sequence is 13 residues long. The junction had 2 bases not matched to a gene; V was cut back by 5 bases and J by 2 bases. CDR1 and CDR2 from the germline V gene are SGHDN and FVKESK. CDR3 nucleotides: TGTGCCAGCAGCATGGGACAGAACTATGGCTACACCTTC. This encodes CASSMGQNYGYTF. The variable domain in full, with the rest retrieved from reference TRBV14 and TRBJ1-2, is EAGVTQFPSHSVIEKGQTVTLRCDPISGHDNLYWYRRVMGKEIKFLLHFVKESKQDESGMPNNRFLAERTGGTYSTLKVQPAELEDSGVYFCASSMGQNYGYTFGSGTRLTVV.

The gene calls are TRBV7-8 and TRBJ2-3, with TRBD1 matching over 9 bases. The CDR3 is 15 amino acids. J gave up 1 base and V 5 bases, and 4 bases lay outside the gene matches. Germline V CDR1 and CDR2: SGHVS, FQNEAQ. CDR3 protein: CASSGTGYGTDTQYF. Written as DNA, the CDR3 is TGTGCCAGCAGCGGGACAGGGTATGGCACAGATACGCAGTATTTT.

The J gene is TRBJ2-7, the V gene TRBV5-8; the D gene is possibly TRBD1 (6 bases). V gave up 4 bases and J gave up 2 bases, with 10 bases separating them. The V gene's germline CDR1 is SGHTS and CDR2 YDEGEE. The CDR3 covers 13 residues. The CDR3 DNA sequence: TGTGCCAGCAGCCGGGACAAGCCCTACGAGCAGTACTTC. It translates to CASSRDKPYEQYF.

The chain couples TRBV18 to TRBJ2-7; the D gene is possibly TRBD1 (7 bases). Trimming removed 0 bases from V and 1 base from J, with 16 bases in between. CDR1 and CDR2 from the germline V gene are KGHSH and LQKENI. The CDR3 has 17 residues. The CDR3 nucleotides are TGTGCCAGCTCACCACCCAGGGGGGCCGGAAGGTCCTACGAGCAGTACTTC. Protein product: CASSPPRGAGRSYEQYF.

V is TRBV5-4 and J is TRBJ1-1; weak D call: TRBD1 (6 bases). The CDR3 sequence is 15 residues long. V lost 6 bases and J lost 1, with 16 bases in between. Germline values: CDR1 SGHNT, CDR2 YYREEE (reference sequence). The CDR3 sequence: CASTLEAGANTEAFF. For the CDR3, the DNA is TGTGCCAGCACCCTGGAGGCAGGGGCGAACACTGAAGCTTTCTTT.

The chain employs TRBV6-1 and TRBJ1-1; maybe TRBD1 (5 bases). The CDR3 sequence is 14 residues long. The germline V and J ends were trimmed by 6 bases and 4 bases, with 15 bases remaining between them. Germline V gives CDR1 MNHNS, CDR2 SASEGT. In DNA, the CDR3 is TGTGCCAGCAGGACGGACACTAGCAGCACTGAAGCTTTCTTT. Translation: CASRTDTSSTEAFF.

The gene calls are TRBV10-3 and TRBJ2-7, with D maybe TRBD1 (5 bases). The germline V and J ends were trimmed by 0 bases and 3 bases, with 6 bases remaining between them. The germline V gene has CDR1 ENHRY and CDR2 SYGVKD. The CDR3 length is 13 residues. The CDR3 spells CAISESTDYEQYF. In nucleotides, the CDR3 is TGTGCCATCAGTGAGTCGACAGACTACGAGCAGTACTTC.

In nucleotides, the CDR3 is TGTGCCAGTAGTCACACTCCCCCGGGTGGGGCTTTCTTT. It translates to CASSHTPPGGAFF. The chain carries TRBV19 and TRBJ1-1, with no clear D. Germline CDR1 LNHDA, CDR2 SQIVND (reference sequence). This CDR3 has 13 residues. Trimming cost V 5 bases and J 11 bases, with 18 bases left between them.

The CDR3: CASSPTGTGGNEQFF. The CDR3 nucleotides read TGTGCCAGCAGTCCAACCGGGACAGGGGGCAATGAGCAGTTCTTC. The genes are TRBV11-3 and TRBJ2-1; 11 nucleotides agree with TRBD1. This CDR3 region has 15 residues. Germline values: CDR1 SGHNT, CDR2 YENEEA. J was trimmed by 6 bases and V by 6 bases; bases with no gene match: 7.

This chain uses TRBV10-3 with TRBJ2-5, with 7 nucleotides matching TRBD2. Unmatched junction bases numbered 13, after V lost 1 base and J lost 5 bases. CDR3 length: 17 residues. From germline, CDR1 is ENHRY and CDR2 SYGVKD. CDR3 nucleotide sequence: TGTGCCATCAGTGAGTATGGGCGGGGGACCCGCGGGGAGACCCAGTACTTC. As protein: CAISEYGRGTRGETQYF.

This clone was recorded only once. The CDR3 DNA follows: TGTGCCAGCAAGCGGCGGGCAGTACCCTACGAGCAGTACTTC. It is translated as CASKRRAVPYEQYF. The rearrangement links TRBV9 to TRBJ2-7; TRBD2 is a possible D gene (5 bases). Germline V gene lookup returns CDR1 SGDLS and CDR2 YYNGEE. The CDR3 contains 14 residues. Trimming shortened V by 6 bases and J by 2 bases, and 15 bases separated the two germline ends.

The V and J genes are TRBV5-6 and TRBJ1-4; 8 bases map to TRBD1. With 1 base clipped from V and 3 bases from J, the junction kept 8 bases outside the gene matches. There are 17 residues in the CDR3. The germline gives CDR1 SGHDT, CDR2 YYEEEE. CDR3 nucleotide sequence: TGTGCCAGCAGCTTGAGGACAGGGCCGATACCTAATGAAAAACTGTTTTTT. Encoded protein: CASSLRTGPIPNEKLFF. Complete variable domain (other parts from reference TRBV5-6 and TRBJ1-4): DAGVTQSPTHLIKTRGQQVTLRCSPKSGHDTVSWYQQALGQGPQFIFQYYEEEERQRGNFPDRFSGHQFPNYSSELNVNALLLGDSALYLCASSLRTGPIPNEKLFFGSGTQLSVL.

The chain has TRBV2 and TRBJ1-1; TRBD1 matches 9 bases. The CDR3 is 15 amino acids. V trimming: 6 bases; J trimming: 1 base; junction bases outside the gene matches: 6. The germline V gene encodes CDR1 SNHLY and CDR2 FYNNEI. The CDR3 protein is CASRPLGQGNTEAFF. CDR3 bases: TGTGCCAGCAGACCCTTGGGACAGGGGAACACTGAAGCTTTCTTT.

The chain joins TRBV6-5 to TRBJ2-7; D might be TRBD2 (6 bases). Germline V gene data show CDR1 as MNHEY and CDR2 as SVGAGI. Trimming took off 5 bases at V and 4 bases at J, with 18 bases between the two ends. The CDR3 consists of 15 residues. CDR3 protein: CASSVGEAGVYEQYF. The CDR3 nucleotides are TGTGCCAGCAGTGTGGGGGAAGCGGGCGTATACGAGCAGTACTTC.

The rearrangement joins TRBV2 to TRBJ2-5; a weak D match, TRBD2 (5 bases). The CDR3 runs 15 residues. The V and J ends lost 4 bases and 4 bases respectively, with 16 bases between them. Germline V gene sequence: CDR1 SNHLY, CDR2 FYNNEI. The CDR3 DNA is TGTGCCAGCAGTGGATCCGCGGGTGAGGGAGAGACCCAGTACTTC. The encoded protein is CASSGSAGEGETQYF.

The gene calls are TRBV29-1 and TRBJ2-5, with 7 positions matching TRBD1. CDR1 is SQVTM and CDR2 is ANQGSEA in the germline V gene. CDR3 size: 12 residues. V dropped 7 bases and J dropped 2; count of bases not matched to a gene: 4. The CDR3, as DNA: TGCAGCGCCTGGGACAGTCAAGAGACCCAGTACTTC. This gives the protein CSAWDSQETQYF.

V and J are TRBV6-4 and TRBJ2-3; no firm D call. CDR3 length equals 14 residues. The V and J ends lost 5 bases and 2 bases respectively, with 11 bases between them. The germline gives CDR1 MRHNA, CDR2 SNTAGT. The CDR3 DNA reads TGTGCCAGCAGTCCCAGTTTGCACACAGATACGCAGTATTTT. This encodes CASSPSLHTDTQYF.

CDR3 in DNA: TGTGCCAGCAGCTTACGGGGGGGCATCGACGAGCAGTACTTC. The encoded protein is CASSLRGGIDEQYF. The chain couples TRBV7-8 to TRBJ2-7, with 8 bases identical to TRBD2. Germline V gene data show CDR1 as SGHVS and CDR2 as FQNEAQ. The trim removed 2 bases at V and 5 bases at J, leaving 5 bases unmatched. This CDR3 has 14 amino acids.

CDR3 sequence reads: CASSELAGATDTQYF. CDR3 sequence (DNA): TGTGCCAGCAGTGAACTAGCGGGAGCCACAGATACGCAGTATTTT. The rearrangement uses TRBV6-1 and TRBJ2-3; 10 nucleotides line up with TRBD2. V was pared by 2 bases and J by 2 bases, with 1 base of the junction left unmatched. Looked up from germline, CDR1 is MNHNS and CDR2 is SASEGT. CDR3 length: 15 residues.

This clone came up once. The CDR3 protein is CASRRERNEKLFF. As DNA, the CDR3 is TGTGCCAGCAGAAGGGAGAGGAATGAAAAACTGTTTTTT. V and J are TRBV2 and TRBJ1-4; D uncertain. Germline values: CDR1 SNHLY, CDR2 FYNNEI. Trimming left V 6 bases short and J 5 bases short, with 10 bases between. There are 13 residues in the CDR3.

CDR3 nucleotide sequence: TGTGCCAGCAGCTTGGGTACCGGAGCCTACGAGCAGTACTTC. It codes for CASSLGTGAYEQYF. The chain links TRBV5-6 to TRBJ2-7; no clear D. CDR1 SGHDT and CDR2 YYEEEE come from the germline V gene. V gave up 0 bases and J gave up 2 bases, with 9 bases separating them. The CDR3 totals 14 residues.

The rearrangement links TRBV5-6 to TRBJ2-5; D possibly corresponds to TRBD1 (6 bases). Germline-derived CDR1 and CDR2 are SGHDT and YYEEEE. Trimming left V 3 bases short and J 0 bases short, with 21 bases between. The CDR3 has 18 amino acids. CDR3 in amino acids: CASSYGDPDSRYQETQYF. The DNA for the CDR3 is TGTGCCAGCAGCTATGGGGACCCGGACAGCCGGTACCAAGAGACCCAGTACTTC.